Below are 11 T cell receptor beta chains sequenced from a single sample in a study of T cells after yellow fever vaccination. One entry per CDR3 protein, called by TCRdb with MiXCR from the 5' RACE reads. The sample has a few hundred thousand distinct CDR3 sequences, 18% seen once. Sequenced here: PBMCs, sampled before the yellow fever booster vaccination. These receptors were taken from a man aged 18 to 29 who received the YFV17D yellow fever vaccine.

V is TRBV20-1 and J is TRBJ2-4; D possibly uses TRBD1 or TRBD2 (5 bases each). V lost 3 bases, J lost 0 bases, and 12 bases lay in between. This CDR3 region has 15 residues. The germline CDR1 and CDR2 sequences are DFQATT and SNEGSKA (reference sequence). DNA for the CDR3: TGCAGTGCTAGGCCCCCCGGGACAGCCAAAAACATTCAGTACTTC. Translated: CSARPPGTAKNIQYF.

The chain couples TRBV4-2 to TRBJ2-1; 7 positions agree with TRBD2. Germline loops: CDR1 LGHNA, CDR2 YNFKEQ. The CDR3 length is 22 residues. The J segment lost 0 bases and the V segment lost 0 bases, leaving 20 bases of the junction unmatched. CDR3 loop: CASSQDRAGGGWSRSSYNEQFF. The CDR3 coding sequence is TGTGCCAGCAGCCAAGATCGGGCCGGCGGGGGATGGTCGAGGAGCTCCTACAATGAGCAGTTCTTC.

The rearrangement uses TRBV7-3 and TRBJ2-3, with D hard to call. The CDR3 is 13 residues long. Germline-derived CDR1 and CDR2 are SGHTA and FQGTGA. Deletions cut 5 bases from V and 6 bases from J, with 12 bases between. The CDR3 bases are TGTGCCAGCAGCCCCCTCGGCCACGATACGCAGTATTTT. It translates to CASSPLGHDTQYF.

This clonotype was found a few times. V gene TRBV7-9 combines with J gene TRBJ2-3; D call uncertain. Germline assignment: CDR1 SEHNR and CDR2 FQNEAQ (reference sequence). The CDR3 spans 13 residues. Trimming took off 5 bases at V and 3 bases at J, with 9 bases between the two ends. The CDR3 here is CASSPPTTDTQYF. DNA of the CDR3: TGTGCCAGCAGCCCCCCCACTACAGATACGCAGTATTTT.

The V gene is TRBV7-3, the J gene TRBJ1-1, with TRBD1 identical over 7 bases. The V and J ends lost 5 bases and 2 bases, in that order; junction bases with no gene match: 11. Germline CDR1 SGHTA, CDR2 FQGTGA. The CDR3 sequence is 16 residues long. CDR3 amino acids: CASSGKSGTVNTEAFF. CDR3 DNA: TGTGCCAGCAGCGGAAAATCCGGGACAGTCAACACTGAAGCTTTCTTT.

DNA of the CDR3: TGTGCCACCCTGGATCCCTCTGCTGGGGAGCAGTACTTC. It codes for CATLDPSAGEQYF. This sequence joins TRBV28 and TRBJ2-7; no clear D. The length of the CDR3 is 13 residues. With 10 bases removed from V and 7 bases from J, the gap between germline ends came to 20 bases. Per germline, CDR1 MDHEN and CDR2 SYDVKM. The full variable domain, completed using reference TRBV28 and TRBJ2-7, is DVKVTQSSRYLVKRTGEKVFLECVQDMDHENMFWYRQDPGLGLRLIYFSYDVKMKEKGDIPEGYSVSREKKERFSLILESASTNQTSMYLCATLDPSAGEQYFGPGTRLTVT.

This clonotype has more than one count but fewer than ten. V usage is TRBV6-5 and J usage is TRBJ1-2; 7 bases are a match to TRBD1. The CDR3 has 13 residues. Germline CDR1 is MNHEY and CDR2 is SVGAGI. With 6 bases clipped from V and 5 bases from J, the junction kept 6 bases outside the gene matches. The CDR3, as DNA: TGTGCCAGCAGCCGCGACAGGGAATATGGCTACACCTTC. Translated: CASSRDREYGYTF.

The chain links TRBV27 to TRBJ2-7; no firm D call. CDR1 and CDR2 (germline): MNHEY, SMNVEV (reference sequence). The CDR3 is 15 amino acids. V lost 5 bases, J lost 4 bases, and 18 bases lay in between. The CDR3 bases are TGTGCCAGCAGTCGAATCCCAGGTGACACTTACGAGCAGTACTTC. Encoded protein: CASSRIPGDTYEQYF.

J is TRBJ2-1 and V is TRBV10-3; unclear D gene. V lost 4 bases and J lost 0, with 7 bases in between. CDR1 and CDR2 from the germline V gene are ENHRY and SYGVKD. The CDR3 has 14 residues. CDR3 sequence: CAISVQSSYNEQFF. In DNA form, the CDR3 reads TGTGCCATCAGTGTTCAGAGCTCCTACAATGAGCAGTTCTTC.

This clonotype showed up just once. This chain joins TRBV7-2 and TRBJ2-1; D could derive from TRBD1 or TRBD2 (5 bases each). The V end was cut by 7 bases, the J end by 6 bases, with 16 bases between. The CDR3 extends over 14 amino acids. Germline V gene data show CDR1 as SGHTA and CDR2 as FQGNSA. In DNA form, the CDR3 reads TGTGCCAGCATCGACCCCCCAGGGACCAATGAGCAGTTCTTC. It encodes CASIDPPGTNEQFF.

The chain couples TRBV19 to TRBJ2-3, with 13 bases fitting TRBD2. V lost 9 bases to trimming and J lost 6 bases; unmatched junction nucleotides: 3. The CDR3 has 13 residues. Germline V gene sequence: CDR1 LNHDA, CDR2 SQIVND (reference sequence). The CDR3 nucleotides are TGTGCCAGCCAGACTAGCGGGGGGGATACGCAGTATTTT. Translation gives CASQTSGGDTQYF.